This TCR beta chain is from a study of blood T cell repertoires in COVID-19. Study-level information: The United States, Italy and Spain were the sources of the acute and convalescent COVID-19 samples.

The V gene end was trimmed by 3 bases and the J gene end by 3 bases; junction bases not matched to a gene: 5. This CDR3 is built from 17 residues. CDR1 and CDR2 (germline): KGHDR, SFDVKD. The method was immunoSEQ multiplex PCR; TCRdb's version includes in-frame clones alone and lacks a portion of them. The sample carries about 110,000 clones, roughly 82% recorded once. This receptor was taken from a woman aged 60 to 75 with acute or convalescent COVID-19. Sequenced: peripheral blood. The V gene is TRBV24-1, the J gene TRBJ1-5, with 12 bases identical to TRBD1. The CDR3 spells CATSDPGTGGFNQPQHF. The CDR3 nucleotides read TGTGCCACCAGTGATCCCGGGACAGGGGGCTTCAATCAGCCCCAGCATTTT.